One sample yielded the 23 T cell receptor beta chains listed below, sequenced in a study of cytomegalovirus exposure and HLA in healthy donors. Assay: immunoSEQ multiplex PCR; the TCRdb copy retains only in-frame clones and omits some. The sample gives roughly 86,000 clones, 90% to 96% of which show up once; about 1.5% is in the top ten. Input material: PBMCs. The receptors come from a man aged 18 to 35 in good health and CMV-seropositive.

This clone was recorded once. The V and J genes are TRBV19 and TRBJ2-5; the match to TRBD2 covers 9 bases. With V trimmed by 6 bases and J by 5 bases, 10 bases remained unmatched. The CDR3 is 15 residues long. The germline CDR1 and CDR2 sequences are LNHDA and SQIVND (reference sequence). CDR3 region: CASRGTSRSWETQYF. The CDR3 DNA reads as TGTGCCAGTAGGGGGACTAGCAGGTCCTGGGAGACCCAGTACTTC.

This chain links TRBV5-8 with TRBJ1-2, with D tentatively TRBD1 (6 bases). The CDR3 is 13 residues long. The germline V gene has CDR1 SGHTS and CDR2 YDEGEE. V lost 4 bases and J 7 bases, leaving 14 bases between the germline ends. CDR3 sequence reads: CASSPLGTSGYTF. The CDR3 bases are TGTGCCAGCAGCCCTCTGGGGACATCTGGCTACACCTTC. The full variable domain, in which reference TRBV5-8 and TRBJ1-2 provide the parts outside the CDR3, is EAGVTQSPTHLIKTRGQQATLRCSPISGHTSVYWYQQALGLGLQFLLWYDEGEERNRGNFPPRFSGRQFPNYSSELNVNALELEDSALYLCASSPLGTSGYTFGSGTRLTVV.

The J gene is TRBJ1-5, the V gene TRBV19; tentative D call: TRBD1 (5 bases). The CDR3 length is 17 residues. V shed 2 bases and J shed 1 base, with 15 bases lying between them. CDR1 is LNHDA, CDR2 SQIVND, per germline (reference sequence). The CDR3 region is CASSIYAGGSSNQPQHF. CDR3 bases: TGTGCCAGTAGTATATATGCGGGGGGATCGAGCAATCAGCCCCAGCATTTT.

The J gene is TRBJ2-5, the V gene TRBV18; 13 bases agree with TRBD2. Germline V CDR1 and CDR2: KGHSH, LQKENI. CDR3 length: 21 residues. The junction had 19 bases not matched to a gene; V was cut back by 2 bases and J by 4 bases. The CDR3 DNA is TGTGCCAGCTCACCAATTAGGACTAGCGGGAGCGTGTGGGCCGTACGAGAGACCCAGTACTTC. As protein: CASSPIRTSGSVWAVRETQYF.

The V call is TRBV28, the J call TRBJ1-1; D gene unclear. The CDR3 loop spans 13 amino acids. Trimming cost V 3 bases and J 2 bases, with 7 bases left between them. The germline V gene encodes CDR1 MDHEN and CDR2 SYDVKM. The CDR3 DNA reads as TGTGCCAGCAGTTTGGCGGTAAACACTGAAGCTTTCTTT. Translation gives CASSLAVNTEAFF.

The J gene is TRBJ2-1, the V gene TRBV7-3; D perhaps matches TRBD1 (6 bases). The CDR3 covers 14 residues. V was pared by 2 bases and J by 5 bases, with 10 bases between. Germline CDR1 is SGHTA and CDR2 is FQGTGA. This chain's CDR3 is CASSLQGIDNEQFF. The CDR3 DNA reads as TGTGCCAGCAGCTTACAGGGGATCGACAATGAGCAGTTCTTC.

This rearrangement joins TRBV2 to TRBJ2-7; TRBD1 matches 9 bases. Germline assignment: CDR1 SNHLY and CDR2 FYNNEI. The CDR3 has 14 amino acids. V shed 7 bases, J shed 1 base, and the junction held 5 bases outside the gene matches. The CDR3 loop reads CASTVTGGSYEQYF. The CDR3 coding sequence is TGTGCCAGCACCGTGACAGGGGGATCCTACGAGCAGTACTTC.

J is TRBJ1-5 and V is TRBV5-6, with D perhaps TRBD1 (6 bases). The germline gives CDR1 SGHDT, CDR2 YYEEEE. This CDR3 is 15 amino acids long. V was cut by 0 bases and J by 6 bases, with 13 bases left in between. CDR3 residues: CASSLAAGRGQPQHF. CDR3 in DNA: TGTGCCAGCAGCTTGGCGGCAGGCAGGGGTCAGCCCCAGCATTTT.

This clone was observed once. V is TRBV2 and J is TRBJ1-5; D is uncertain. The CDR3 runs 14 residues. Germline V lookup: CDR1 SNHLY, CDR2 FYNNEI. Trimming cost V 5 bases and J 4 bases, with 12 bases left between them. The CDR3 nucleotides read TGTGCCAGCAGTTCCAGACACAATAATCAGCCCCAGCATTTT. Encoded protein: CASSSRHNNQPQHF.

The chain is built from TRBV2 and TRBJ2-1, with 10 bases identical to TRBD2. This CDR3 has 17 residues. The J segment lost 7 bases and the V segment lost 6 bases, leaving 15 bases of the junction unmatched. The germline V gene has CDR1 SNHLY and CDR2 FYNNEI. In DNA form, the CDR3 reads TGTGCCAGCAGAACTCATCTTCCGGGACTAGCGACAAATGAGCAGTTCTTC. Its protein is CASRTHLPGLATNEQFF. The full variable domain, completed using reference TRBV2 and TRBJ2-1, is EPEVTQTPSHQVTQMGQEVILRCVPISNHLYFYWYRQILGQKVEFLVSFYNNEISEKSEIFDDQFSVERPDGSNFTLKIRSTKLEDSAMYFCASRTHLPGLATNEQFFGPGTRLTVL.

J is TRBJ2-7 and V is TRBV7-2, with 9 bases that match TRBD2. The CDR3 consists of 18 residues. The junction had 19 bases not matched to a gene; V was cut back by 4 bases and J by 6 bases. Per the germline V gene, CDR1 is SGHTA and CDR2 is FQGNSA. Here the CDR3 reads CASSYPKREAAPPLEQYF. CDR3 nucleotides: TGTGCCAGCAGCTATCCAAAGCGGGAGGCGGCCCCCCCTCTCGAGCAGTACTTC.

On this clone: Other DNA sequences of this sample code for an identical CDR3. The chain carries TRBV27 and TRBJ1-1; 7 nucleotides line up with TRBD1. The CDR3 loop spans 14 amino acids. The germline V gene has CDR1 MNHEY and CDR2 SMNVEV (reference sequence). The V and J ends lost 6 bases and 1 base, in that order; junction bases with no gene match: 5. The DNA of the CDR3 is TGTGCCAGCAGCCCCAGGACAGGGAACACTGAAGCTTTCTTT. Translating gives CASSPRTGNTEAFF.

This rearrangement joins TRBV5-6 to TRBJ1-1; D ambiguous. The CDR3 is 13 residues long. V lost 0 bases to trimming and J lost 7 bases, with 10 bases between them. The germline V gene has CDR1 SGHDT and CDR2 YYEEEE. CDR3 DNA sequence: TGTGCCAGCAGCTTGGCCTTAGGCGGTGAAGCTTTCTTT. This translates into CASSLALGGEAFF.

The CDR3 nucleotides read TGTGCCAGCAGCGTAGAAAACAACCATGAGCAGTTCTTC. Residues: CASSVENNHEQFF. The V call is TRBV9, the J call TRBJ2-1; no reliable D call. Trimming cost V 0 bases and J 8 bases, with 9 bases left between them. In germline, CDR1 is SGDLS, CDR2 YYNGEE. The CDR3 runs to 13 residues.

This clone was seen only once. This rearrangement joins TRBV15 to TRBJ2-3; D remains unclear. V lost 4 bases and J lost 0, with 14 bases in between. CDR1 LNHNV and CDR2 YYDKDF come from the germline V gene (reference sequence). This CDR3 is built from 16 residues. The CDR3 nucleotides are TGTGCCACCAGCAAGTCGCGACTCATTAGCACAGATACGCAGTATTTT. It translates to CATSKSRLISTDTQYF.

This chain joins TRBV6-6 and TRBJ1-4; D not certain. The CDR3 length is 16 residues. V lost 2 bases and J 4 bases, leaving 14 bases between the germline ends. CDR1 is MNHNY, CDR2 SVGAGI, per germline (reference sequence). The DNA for the CDR3 is TGTGCCAGCAGTTACGGGGTCGGAGGCGGTAATGAAAAACTGTTTTTT. It yields the protein CASSYGVGGGNEKLFF.

V gene TRBV28 combines with J gene TRBJ2-7; TRBD1 might be the D (5 bases). The germline gives CDR1 MDHEN, CDR2 SYDVKM. The CDR3 consists of 12 residues. V lost 5 bases, J lost 3 bases, and 8 bases lay in between. Here the CDR3 reads CASSDSFYEQYF. As DNA, the CDR3 is TGTGCCAGCAGTGACAGTTTCTACGAGCAGTACTTC.

The chain carries TRBV5-1 and TRBJ2-1; 10 bases match TRBD2. CDR1 is SGHRS, CDR2 YFSETQ, per germline. With V trimmed by 1 base and J by 8 bases, 9 bases remained unmatched. This CDR3 is built from 16 residues. The chain's CDR3 is CASSLFPSGSGDEQFF. The CDR3, as DNA: TGCGCCAGCAGCTTGTTTCCTAGCGGGAGCGGCGATGAGCAGTTCTTC.

The chain links TRBV4-1 to TRBJ2-7; 7 bases are shared with TRBD1. Germline lookup yields CDR1 MGHRA and CDR2 YSYEKL. The CDR3 consists of 15 residues. The V and J ends lost 2 bases and 4 bases, in that order; junction bases with no gene match: 8. The CDR3 region is CASSQLPTGNYEQYF. The CDR3 coding sequence is TGCGCCAGCAGCCAACTACCGACAGGGAATTACGAGCAGTACTTC.

The rearrangement joins TRBV30 to TRBJ1-2; D perhaps matches TRBD1 (5 bases). Per germline, CDR1 GTSNPN and CDR2 SVGIG (reference sequence). V was clipped by 3 bases and J by 7 bases, with 21 bases between them. The CDR3 totals 15 residues. CDR3 residues: CAWREEAQVTSGYTF. For the CDR3, the DNA is TGTGCCTGGAGGGAAGAGGCACAGGTGACCAGTGGCTACACCTTC.

The chain links TRBV5-5 to TRBJ2-7; 10 bases fit TRBD1. The CDR3 runs 14 residues. Germline CDR1 and CDR2: SGHKS and YYEKEE (reference sequence). The V gene end was trimmed by 3 bases and the J gene end by 2 bases; junction bases not matched to a gene: 2. This chain's CDR3 is CASSWGTGAYEQYF. CDR3 nucleotides: TGTGCCAGCAGCTGGGGGACAGGGGCCTACGAGCAGTACTTC.

CDR3 loop: CASTGGSSYEQYF. For the CDR3, the DNA is TGTGCCAGCACTGGGGGGAGCTCCTACGAGCAGTACTTC. The chain employs TRBV28 and TRBJ2-7; D is perhaps TRBD2 (6 bases). CDR1 is MDHEN, CDR2 SYDVKM, per germline. The CDR3 has 13 amino acids. V was trimmed by 7 bases and J by 0 bases, leaving 10 bases between them.

The rearrangement links TRBV7-9 to TRBJ2-1; 8 bases fit TRBD2. V was clipped by 5 bases and J by 3 bases; unmatched bases: 6. CDR1 SEHNR and CDR2 FQNEAQ come from the germline V gene (reference sequence). The CDR3 runs to 15 residues. CDR3 bases: TGTGCCAGCAGCAGTACGGGGGGGCACTACAATGAGCAGTTCTTC. Translation: CASSSTGGHYNEQFF.